The rows below give T cell receptor beta chains drawn from one sample of a study of radiation and T cells in renal cell carcinoma. Here immunoSEQ multiplex PCR was the method, and the copy in TCRdb shows in-frame clones only, minus some. Here the sample spans 100,000 to 150,000 clones, about 81% being singletons. The specimen was blood, collected from a patient whose treatment included radiotherapy and nephrectomy. Receptors originate from a middle-aged man with renal cell carcinoma. The CDR3 runs from the conserved cysteine through the conserved F or W.

V	J	CDR3
TRBV5-1	TRBJ2-2	CASSLVLVGTGELFF
TRBV30	TRBJ1-1	CAWSVRTGGNTEAFF
TRBV10-1	TRBJ1-3	CASSTAGENGNTIYF
TRBV29-1	TRBJ2-3	CSVVSQREGVRGGHTQYF
TRBV29-1	TRBJ2-5	CSATIGAETQYF
TRBV4-1	TRBJ1-1	CASSQDTNTEAFF
TRBV6-4	TRBJ2-3	CASSRRKDSSSTDTQYF
TRBV7-8	TRBJ2-3	CASSLRVAGDEDTQYF
TRBV5-1	TRBJ1-2	CASSLVRGDRYTF
TRBV5-6	TRBJ1-2	CASSSYGGGYTF
TRBV29-1	TRBJ2-1	CSGTGLRYNEQFF
TRBV7-2	TRBJ2-3	CASSRLALTDTQYF
TRBV7-2	TRBJ2-5	CASSRRTSEETQYF
TRBV5-1	TRBJ2-5	CASSLVPSGEETQYF
TRBV7-3	TRBJ2-5	CASSLGMGYEETQYF
TRBV27	TRBJ2-7	CASSQSGVVQYF
TRBV5-1	TRBJ2-5	CASSLANSGGQETQYF
TRBV7-9	TRBJ1-2	CASSLEWDRKGDGYTF
TRBV18	TRBJ1-5	CASSQAGDRSNQPQHF
TRBV5-1	TRBJ2-3	CASGTGEGDTQYF
TRBV6-6	TRBJ1-2	CASRRREVPNYGYTF
TRBV9	TRBJ1-5	CATGDGNQPQHF
TRBV6-1	TRBJ2-1	CASRVRQVSYNEQFF
TRBV5-4	TRBJ2-3	CASRPGVTGDTQYF
TRBV2	TRBJ1-4	CASSENPPGLSGEKLFF
TRBV4-2	TRBJ1-2	CASSQDGPSYGYTF
TRBV4-1	TRBJ2-2	CASALGQLTGELFF
TRBV21-1	TRBJ2-7	CASSKVYDRGGSYEQYF
TRBV19	TRBJ2-2	CASSTGLAGGPVTGELFF
TRBV4-1	TRBJ2-6	CASRQGMGSGANVLTF
TRBV30	TRBJ2-5	CAWSVLGARETQYF
TRBV25-1	TRBJ2-3	CASSPSGRGTDTQYF
TRBV9	TRBJ2-2	CASSVGNTGELFF
TRBV4-2	TRBJ2-5	CASSQDESGGAETQYF
TRBV13	TRBJ1-1	CASSSTSEAFF
TRBV28	TRBJ1-4	CASSEGHLEEKLFF
TRBV18	TRBJ2-3	CASSPTGDTQYF
TRBV15	TRBJ1-4	CATSISGGVSEKLFF